This is a list of T cell receptor beta chains from one sample in a study of blood T cell repertoires in COVID-19. The assay was immunoSEQ multiplex PCR, and TCRdb's table has in-frame clones only and misses some. Of 250,000 or so clones listed, approximately 89% are singletons. The sequenced sample was peripheral blood. The receptors derive from a woman in her thirties or forties who had recovered from COVID-19. Each CDR3 is given with its conserved first and last residue.

TRBV4-3	TRBJ1-5	CASSQTTGGGLQPQHF
TRBV6-6	TRBJ1-5	CATLAGGGISNQPQHF
TRBV15	TRBJ1-2	CATSRGQGSYGYTF
TRBV25-1	TRBJ2-5	CASSGPTGGILETQYF
TRBV28	TRBJ2-4	CASSTRTGPRDKNIQYF
TRBV25-1	TRBJ1-1	CASSEYYLGGALNTEAFF
TRBV9	TRBJ2-5	CASSEQSLGTQYF
TRBV6-2/TRBV6-3	TRBJ1-5	CASSPLVTAAQHF
TRBV6-5	TRBJ1-5	CASRKDREGNQPQHF
TRBV18	TRBJ1-2	CASSPPTSMGDGYTF
TRBV27	TRBJ1-5	CASSPTGGWQPQHF
TRBV7-2	TRBJ2-1	CASSLVVAGGNEQFF
TRBV10-3	TRBJ1-4	CAISELPFRGQGNEKLFF
TRBV24-1	TRBJ2-3	CATSDLRETDTQYF
TRBV6-5	TRBJ1-5	CASSPLDRGHF
TRBV4-3	TRBJ1-5	CASSQDTGQPQHF
TRBV9	TRBJ2-2	CASSALSGIGELFF
TRBV7-6	TRBJ2-7	CASSLKVRGYYSDEQYF
TRBV27	TRBJ1-3	CASSADGVRRNTIYF
TRBV5-1	TRBJ2-5	CASRNPNSQETQYF
TRBV7-6	TRBJ2-7	CASSPNPTVPTEQYF
TRBV11-2	TRBJ1-1	CASSRSRANTEAFF
TRBV5-1	TRBJ2-2	CASSDQAPGAGELFF
TRBV5-4	TRBJ2-3	CASSPVPPGAGGSTDTQYF
TRBV18	TRBJ2-1	CASSPEGAPINEQFF
TRBV2	TRBJ2-5	CASWRETQYF
TRBV5-1	TRBJ2-5	CASSHGGSLETQYF
TRBV30	TRBJ1-1	CAWRHVDRVSTEAFF
TRBV29-1	TRBJ2-1	CSVLGLAGALGSEQFF
TRBV18	TRBJ1-1	CASSPTGDEAFF
TRBV10-1	TRBJ1-1	CASSEGGGGTEAFF
TRBV5-5	TRBJ1-1	CASSLLGTQGGTEAFF
TRBV5-1	TRBJ1-3	CASSAGQGVVNTIYF